This T cell receptor (beta chain) was identified during a study of early T cells in non-severe SARS-CoV-2 infection. Study background: Bulk RNA taken from unsorted whole blood was sequenced, leaving chains unpaired.

The V and J ends lost 4 bases and 7 bases respectively, with 8 bases between them. The CDR3 extends over 13 amino acids. The germline V gene has CDR1 SNHLY and CDR2 FYNNEI. This clonotype was found many times. TCRdb fed the 5' RACE reads into MiXCR, producing one record per CDR3 protein. The sample holds roughly 24,000 distinct CDR3 sequences, more than 4% seen once. Sequencing was done on a sample of whole blood. The V call is TRBV2, the J call TRBJ1-6; unclear D gene. This clonotype was obtained from an adult who was a healthcare worker with PCR-confirmed SARS-CoV-2 infection or an uninfected control (not recorded which). The CDR3 is CASSGPRNSPLHF. CDR3 nucleotides: TGTGCCAGCAGTGGTCCGAGGAATTCACCCCTCCACTTT.